Reported below is one T cell receptor (beta chain). Antigen: not known. Sequenced by immunoSEQ multiplex PCR; TCRdb stores in-frame clones only, minus some. The top ten clones hold approximately 3.4% of a sample with about 140,000 clones, approximately 92% of them seen once. This CDR3 contains 13 residues. V shed 5 bases and J shed 7 bases, with 12 bases lying between them. The germline gives CDR1 WNHNN, CDR2 SYGVQD (reference sequence). These data belong to a study of T cell responses to AZD1222 COVID-19 vaccine. Study-wide findings and caveats: Donors skewed white British and female; clonal diversity was possibly underestimated.

Sequenced material: peripheral blood, taken on day 0 of AZD1222 vaccination. The TCR originated in an adult in good health. The chain employs TRBV10-1 and TRBJ1-5; no definite D call. The CDR3 DNA follows: TGCGCCAGCAGTCATGGCACCGGCCAGCCCCAGCATTTT. It codes for CASSHGTGQPQHF.